The clone carrying this T cell receptor beta chain was seen only a few times. This specimen belongs to a study of cytomegalovirus exposure and HLA in healthy donors. PCR primers comprised 60 Vbeta and 13 Jbeta primers. Profiled with immunoSEQ multiplex PCR; TCRdb holds only in-frame clones, not every one. In the table there are fewer than 250,000 clones, around 80% of which are singletons. V dropped 5 bases and J dropped 6; count of bases not matched to a gene: 6. CDR3 length: 13 residues. The germline gives CDR1 MNHNS, CDR2 SASEGT. Sequencing was done on a sample of PBMCs. The TCR comes from a man aged 25 to 40 in good health and CMV-seronegative. The chain recombines TRBV6-1 with TRBJ1-2, with 7 positions matching TRBD1. The CDR3 DNA reads as TGTGCCAGCAGTTCGACAGGGTCTGATGGCTACACCTTC. This sequence encodes CASSSTGSDGYTF.